The text below deals with one TCR beta chain. This specimen comes from a study of cytomegalovirus exposure and HLA in healthy donors. PCR primers comprised 60 Vbeta and 13 Jbeta primers. Only in-frame clones appear in the TCRdb table, and some are missing; sequencing was by immunoSEQ multiplex PCR. The sample has around 130,000 clones, roughly 82% seen once. Input material: PBMCs. The receptor was isolated from a male donor in good health and CMV-seropositive.

CDR3 sequence (DNA): TGTGCCAGCAGCGTAGGACTGGCCTACGAGCAGTACTTC. It codes for CASSVGLAYEQYF. The V call is TRBV7-2, the J call TRBJ2-7, with D possibly being TRBD2 (5 bases). The CDR3 is 13 amino acids. Germline V gives CDR1 SGHTA, CDR2 FQGNSA. Trimming left V 5 bases short and J 2 bases short, with 10 bases between.